A selection of T cell receptor beta chains follows, all from one sample in a study of T cells after yellow fever vaccination. Using its own MiXCR run on the 5' RACE reads, TCRdb lists one record per CDR3 protein. The sample has some 350,000 distinct CDR3 sequences; about 6.2% are singletons. The sample in question was PBMCs, obtained 5 days after the yellow fever booster vaccination. These receptors were obtained from a man under 40 who received the YFV17D yellow fever vaccine. Both conserved end residues are part of each CDR3. A D gene is named only where the DNA matches it firmly. Rows give clone size only sometimes, using once, few, many, or a class for an expanded clone.

d_call clone_size j_call v_call cdr3_nt cdr3_aa
TRBD2 many TRBJ2-7 TRBV7-2 TGTGCCAGCAGCTTAAAAGGGAGGGCGGGCGAGCAGTACTTC CASSLKGRAGEQYF
NA NA TRBJ2-7 TRBV12-3/TRBV12-4 TGTGCCAGCAGTCTCCTCGGACCCTTCTACGAGCAGTACTTC CASSLLGPFYEQYF
NA many TRBJ1-5 TRBV10-3 TGTGCCATCTCGGGGGAGGGGGATCAGCCCCAGCATTTT CAISGEGDQPQHF
NA NA TRBJ2-3 TRBV10-3 TGTGCCTCCCTCCGGTCCACGACCACAGATACGCAGTATTTT CASLRSTTTDTQYF
NA many TRBJ2-7 TRBV20-1 TGCAGTGCTCTCTTAGGGGTGACCTACGAGCAGTACTTC CSALLGVTYEQYF
TRBD1 few TRBJ2-5 TRBV12-3/TRBV12-4 TGTGCCAGCAGTTATTTCGGGCAGGGGGAAGAGACCCAGTACTTC CASSYFGQGEETQYF
NA many TRBJ2-3 TRBV6-5 TGTGCCAGCAGTTACTCTGCGGGGGCCACAGATACGCAGTATTTT CASSYSAGATDTQYF
TRBD2 NA TRBJ2-2 TRBV7-9 TGTGCCAGCAGGCGGACTAGCGGGAGTGTCGGGGAGCTGTTTTTT CASRRTSGSVGELFF
TRBD1 many TRBJ2-5 TRBV7-7 TGTGCTAGCAGCCATGCGACAGGGCGATTCTTGGGAGAGACCCAGTACTTC CASSHATGRFLGETQYF
NA few TRBJ2-2 TRBV9 TGTGCCAGCAGCGTAGCCGGCACCGGGGAGCTGTTTTTT CASSVAGTGELFF
NA many TRBJ2-7 TRBV12-3/TRBV12-4 TGTGCCAGCAGTTATTCTGGCGGGGAGCAGTACTTC CASSYSGGEQYF
NA NA TRBJ2-7 TRBV18 TGTGCCAGCTCACCGAGACGCTGGACAGTTTTTGAGCAGTACTTC CASSPRRWTVFEQYF
NA many TRBJ1-5 TRBV7-9 TGTGCCAGCAGCTTAGGTCATGGTGAGGGTCAGCCCCAGCATTTT CASSLGHGEGQPQHF
TRBD2 many TRBJ2-1 TRBV12-3/TRBV12-4 TGTGCCAGCAGGCTGGGACTAGGGTTGGGTGAGCAGTTCTTC CASRLGLGLGEQFF
TRBD2 few TRBJ2-5 TRBV28 TGTGCCAGCAGGGGGGGACTAGTGCAAGAGACCCAGTACTTC CASRGGLVQETQYF
NA few TRBJ2-5 TRBV4-3 TGCGCCAGCAGCCAAGGCAGAGAAGAGACCCAGTACTTC CASSQGREETQYF
NA many TRBJ2-3 TRBV24-1 TGTGCCACCAGTGACCCCGGGAGCACAGATACGCAGTATTTT CATSDPGSTDTQYF
NA many TRBJ2-2 TRBV6-2/TRBV6-3 TGTGCCAGCAGTTACCCCGCCAGGGCGAACACCGGGGAGCTGTTTTTT CASSYPARANTGELFF
TRBD1 many TRBJ2-7 TRBV6-5 TGTGCCAGCAGTTACCGGACAGGGGACGAGCAGTACTTC CASSYRTGDEQYF
TRBD2 many TRBJ2-7 TRBV6-5 TGTGCCAGCAGTAGACTAGCGGGCTACGAGCAGTACTTC CASSRLAGYEQYF
NA few TRBJ1-2 TRBV4-3 TGCGCCAGCAGCCAAGGGGGCGGTGGGGTCTATGGCTACACCTTC CASSQGGGGVYGYTF
NA few TRBJ2-7 TRBV15 TGTGCCACCAGCAGAGCGGGAGCCTCCCACGAGCAGTACTTC CATSRAGASHEQYF
NA few TRBJ2-3 TRBV2 TGTGCCAGCGTTAGCAGGTCCACAGATACGCAGTATTTT CASVSRSTDTQYF
TRBD2 NA TRBJ2-4 TRBV3-1 TGTGCCAGCAGCCATACTAGCGGGAGTGAGGAAAACATTCAGTACTTC CASSHTSGSEENIQYF
TRBD1 NA TRBJ2-5 TRBV5-5 TGTGCCAGCACGGCCGGGACAGGGGAGGAAGAGACCCAGTACTTC CASTAGTGEEETQYF
NA many TRBJ2-5 TRBV5-4 TGTGCCAGCAGCTTTGGATCGGAGAAAGAGACCCAGTACTTC CASSFGSEKETQYF
NA NA TRBJ2-1 TRBV28 TGTGCCAGCAGTTTGATGATGGCTCACTACAATGAGCAGTTCTTC CASSLMMAHYNEQFF
NA many TRBJ2-7 TRBV4-3 TGCGCCAGCAGCCAAGGAGCACAGGAAACCTACGAGCAGTACTTC CASSQGAQETYEQYF
TRBD2 NA TRBJ2-7 TRBV7-2 TGTGCCAGCAGCTTAGGCGCTAGCGGGAGGGTGACGTACTTC CASSLGASGRVTYF
NA NA TRBJ2-7 TRBV21-1 TGTGCCAGCAGCCCCTGGGGAGGGGGCGAGCAGTACTTC CASSPWGGGEQYF
TRBD2 many TRBJ2-2 TRBV7-2 TGTGCCAGCAGCTTTAGCGGGGCCGGGGAGCTGTTTTTT CASSFSGAGELFF
TRBD1 few TRBJ1-1 TRBV4-2 TGTGCCAGCAGCCATAACCGGGACAGGGGAACAATGAACACTGAAGCTTTCTTT CASSHNRDRGTMNTEAFF